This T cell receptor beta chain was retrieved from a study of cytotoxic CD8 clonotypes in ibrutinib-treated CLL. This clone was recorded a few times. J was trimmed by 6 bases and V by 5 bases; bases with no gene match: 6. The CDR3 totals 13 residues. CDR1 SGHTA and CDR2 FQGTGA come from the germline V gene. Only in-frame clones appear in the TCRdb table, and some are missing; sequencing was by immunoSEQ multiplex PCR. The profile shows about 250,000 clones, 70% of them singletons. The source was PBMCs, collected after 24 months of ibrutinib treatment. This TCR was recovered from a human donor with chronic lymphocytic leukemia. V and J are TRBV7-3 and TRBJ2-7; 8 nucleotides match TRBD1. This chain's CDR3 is CASSINTGGEQYF. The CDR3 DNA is TGTGCCAGCAGCATCAACACAGGGGGCGAGCAGTACTTC.